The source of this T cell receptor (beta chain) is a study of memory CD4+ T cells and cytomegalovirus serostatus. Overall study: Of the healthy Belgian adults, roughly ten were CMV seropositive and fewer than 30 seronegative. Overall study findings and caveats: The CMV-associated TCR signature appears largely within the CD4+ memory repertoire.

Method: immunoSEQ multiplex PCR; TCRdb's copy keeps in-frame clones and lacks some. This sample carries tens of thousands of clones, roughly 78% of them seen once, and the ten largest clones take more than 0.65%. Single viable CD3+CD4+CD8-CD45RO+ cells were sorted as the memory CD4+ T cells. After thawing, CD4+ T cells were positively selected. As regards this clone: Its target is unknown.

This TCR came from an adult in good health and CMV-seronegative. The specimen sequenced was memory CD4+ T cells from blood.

The CDR3 DNA follows: TGTGCCAGTAGTGAAAGACTAGCGCGAGACTACGAGCAGTACTTC. This translates into CASSERLARDYEQYF. This chain joins TRBV19 and TRBJ2-7; 8 bases agree with TRBD2. The CDR3 totals 15 residues. Germline V gives CDR1 LNHDA, CDR2 SQIVND (reference sequence). V lost 5 bases and J lost 3; bases outside the gene matches: 9.